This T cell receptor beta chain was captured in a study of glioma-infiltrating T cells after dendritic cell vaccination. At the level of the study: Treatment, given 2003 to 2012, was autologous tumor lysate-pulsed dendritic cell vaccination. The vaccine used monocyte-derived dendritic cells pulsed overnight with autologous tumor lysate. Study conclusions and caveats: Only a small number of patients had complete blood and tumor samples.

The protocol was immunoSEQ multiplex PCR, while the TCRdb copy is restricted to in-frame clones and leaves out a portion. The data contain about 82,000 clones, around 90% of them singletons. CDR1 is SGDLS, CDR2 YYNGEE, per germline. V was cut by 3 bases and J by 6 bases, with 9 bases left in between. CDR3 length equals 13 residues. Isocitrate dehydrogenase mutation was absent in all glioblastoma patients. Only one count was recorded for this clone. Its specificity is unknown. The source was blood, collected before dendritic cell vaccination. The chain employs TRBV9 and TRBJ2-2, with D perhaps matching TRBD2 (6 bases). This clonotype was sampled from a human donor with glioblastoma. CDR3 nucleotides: TGTGCCAGCAGCGCAGGACTACCCGGGGAGCTGTTTTTT. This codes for CASSAGLPGELFF.